This is a list of T cell receptor beta chains from one sample in a study of blood T cell repertoires in COVID-19. Produced via immunoSEQ multiplex PCR; TCRdb's table is partial and in-frame only. The repertoire holds 300,000 to 400,000 clones, with 88% as singletons. The sample comprised PBMCs or T cells enriched from blood (not recorded which). All receptors come from a woman aged 25 to 45 with acute COVID-19. CDR3s include the opening cysteine and the closing phenylalanine or tryptophan.

CDR3aa: CASSFPGVESGELFF
j_gene: TRBJ2-2
v_gene: TRBV7-9

CDR3aa: CATRGQGSNTEAFF
j_gene: TRBJ1-1
v_gene: TRBV24-1

CDR3aa: CSAGDRGDTF
j_gene: TRBJ1-2
v_gene: TRBV29-1

CDR3aa: CASSPLNTGYTF
j_gene: TRBJ1-2
v_gene: TRBV7-9

CDR3aa: CASSDGYKAPGTEAFF
j_gene: TRBJ1-1
v_gene: TRBV2

CDR3aa: CASSSGGGNQPQHF
j_gene: TRBJ1-5
v_gene: TRBV27

CDR3aa: CASSPPGLADYEQYF
j_gene: TRBJ2-7
v_gene: TRBV3-1/TRBV3-2

CDR3aa: CASSPYRGQPGNTIYF
j_gene: TRBJ1-3
v_gene: TRBV18

CDR3aa: CASSPETGYGNEQFF
j_gene: TRBJ2-1
v_gene: TRBV4-1

CDR3aa: CASEGLAPYEQYF
j_gene: TRBJ2-7
v_gene: TRBV6-5

CDR3aa: CASSLEDRGYTF
j_gene: TRBJ1-2
v_gene: TRBV7-9

CDR3aa: CASSRGREGRDF
j_gene: TRBJ2-7
v_gene: TRBV2

CDR3aa: CASSGSLAGGTDTQYF
j_gene: TRBJ2-3
v_gene: TRBV4-1

CDR3aa: CSVGQVEAFF
j_gene: TRBJ1-1
v_gene: TRBV29-1

CDR3aa: CASSFAGINSGVGQETQYF
j_gene: TRBJ2-5
v_gene: TRBV27

CDR3aa: CASSPAQGMRAEAFF
j_gene: TRBJ1-1
v_gene: TRBV18

CDR3aa: CASSFSGGPRYNEQFF
j_gene: TRBJ2-1
v_gene: TRBV7-9

CDR3aa: CASSIQGSYEQYF
j_gene: TRBJ2-7
v_gene: TRBV7-9

CDR3aa: CATSDGTPSYYGYTF
j_gene: TRBJ1-2
v_gene: TRBV24-1

CDR3aa: CAISDQGGTEAFF
j_gene: TRBJ1-1
v_gene: TRBV10-3

CDR3aa: CSVEAPGQGPSYEQYF
j_gene: TRBJ2-7
v_gene: TRBV29-1

CDR3aa: CASSIGTGGGYEQYF
j_gene: TRBJ2-7
v_gene: TRBV19

CDR3aa: CASRDGQARNTEAFF
j_gene: TRBJ1-1
v_gene: TRBV6-5

CDR3aa: CASTILGAGANVLTF
j_gene: TRBJ2-6
v_gene: TRBV27

CDR3aa: CASNHRGLGTEAFF
j_gene: TRBJ1-1
v_gene: TRBV25-1

CDR3aa: CASSVGAGISSYEQYF
j_gene: TRBJ2-7
v_gene: TRBV9

CDR3aa: CASSGGSGQPQHF
j_gene: TRBJ1-5
v_gene: TRBV2